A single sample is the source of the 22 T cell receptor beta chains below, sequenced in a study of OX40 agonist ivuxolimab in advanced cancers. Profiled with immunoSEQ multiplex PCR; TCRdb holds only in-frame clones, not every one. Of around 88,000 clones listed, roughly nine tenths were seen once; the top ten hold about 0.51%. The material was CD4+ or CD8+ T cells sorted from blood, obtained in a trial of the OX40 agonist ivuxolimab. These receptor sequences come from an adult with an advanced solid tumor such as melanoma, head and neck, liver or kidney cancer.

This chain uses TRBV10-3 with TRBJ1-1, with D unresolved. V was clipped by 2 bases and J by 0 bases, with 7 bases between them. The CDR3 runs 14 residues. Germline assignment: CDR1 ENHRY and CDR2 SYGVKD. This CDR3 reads CAISEEGVNTEAFF. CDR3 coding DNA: TGTGCCATCAGTGAGGAGGGAGTGAACACTGAAGCTTTCTTT.

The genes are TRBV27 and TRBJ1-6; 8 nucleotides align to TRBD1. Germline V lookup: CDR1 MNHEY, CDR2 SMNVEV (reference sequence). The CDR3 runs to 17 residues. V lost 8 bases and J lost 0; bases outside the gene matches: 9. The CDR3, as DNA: TGTGCCAGCGGCCGGGGACAGGCCGGCTCCTATAATTCACCCCTCCACTTT. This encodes CASGRGQAGSYNSPLHF.

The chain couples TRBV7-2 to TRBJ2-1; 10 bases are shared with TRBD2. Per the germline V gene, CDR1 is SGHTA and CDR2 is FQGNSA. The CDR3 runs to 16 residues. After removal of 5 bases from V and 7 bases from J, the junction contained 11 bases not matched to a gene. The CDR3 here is CASSARPSGGENEQFF. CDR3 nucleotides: TGTGCCAGCAGCGCCAGACCTAGCGGGGGAGAGAATGAGCAGTTCTTC.

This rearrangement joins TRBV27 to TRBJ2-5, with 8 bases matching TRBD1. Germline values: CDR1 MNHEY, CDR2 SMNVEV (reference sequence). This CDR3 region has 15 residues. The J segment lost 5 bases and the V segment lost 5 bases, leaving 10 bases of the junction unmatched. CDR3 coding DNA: TGTGCCAGCAGTCCTACAGGGGGTCTCTTCGAGACCCAGTACTTC. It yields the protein CASSPTGGLFETQYF.

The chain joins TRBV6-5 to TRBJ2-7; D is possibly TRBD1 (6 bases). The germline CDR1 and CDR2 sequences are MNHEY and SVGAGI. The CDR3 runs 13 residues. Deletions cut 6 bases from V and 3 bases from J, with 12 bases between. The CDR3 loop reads CASRPGHFYEQYF. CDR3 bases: TGTGCCAGCAGACCGGGACACTTCTACGAGCAGTACTTC.

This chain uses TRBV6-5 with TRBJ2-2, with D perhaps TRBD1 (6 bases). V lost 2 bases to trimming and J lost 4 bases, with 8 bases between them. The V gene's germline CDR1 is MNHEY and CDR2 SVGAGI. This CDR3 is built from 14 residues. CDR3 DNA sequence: TGTGCCAGCAGTTACGCAGGGGTCACCGGGGAGCTGTTTTTT. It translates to CASSYAGVTGELFF.

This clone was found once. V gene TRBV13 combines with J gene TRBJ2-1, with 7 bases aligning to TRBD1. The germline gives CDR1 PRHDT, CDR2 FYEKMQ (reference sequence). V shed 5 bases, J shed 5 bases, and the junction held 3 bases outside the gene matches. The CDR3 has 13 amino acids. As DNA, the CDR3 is TGTGCCAGCAGCAGGACAGGAAACAATGAGCAGTTCTTC. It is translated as CASSRTGNNEQFF.

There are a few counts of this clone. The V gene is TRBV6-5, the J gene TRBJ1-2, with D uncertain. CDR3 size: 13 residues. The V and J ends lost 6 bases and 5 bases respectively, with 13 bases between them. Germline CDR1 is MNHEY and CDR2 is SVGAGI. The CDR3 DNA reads TGTGCCAGCAGCCTGACACCGTCATATGGCTACACCTTC. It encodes CASSLTPSYGYTF.

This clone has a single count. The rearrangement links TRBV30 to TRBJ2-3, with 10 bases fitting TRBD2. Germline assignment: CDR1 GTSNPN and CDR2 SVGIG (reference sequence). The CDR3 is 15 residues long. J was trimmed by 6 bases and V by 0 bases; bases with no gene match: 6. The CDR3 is CAWSVQAGGLDTQYF. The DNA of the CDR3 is TGTGCCTGGAGTGTTCAAGCGGGGGGGTTGGATACGCAGTATTTT.

Here the CDR3 DNA reads TGTGCCAGCCTAGCGGGAGGGAGCTCCTACGAGCAGTACTTC. Residues: CASLAGGSSYEQYF. J is TRBJ2-7 and V is TRBV6-1; TRBD2 aligns across 12 bases. With V trimmed by 8 bases and J by 0 bases, 2 bases remained unmatched. Germline V CDR1 and CDR2: MNHNS, SASEGT. The CDR3 is 14 amino acids.

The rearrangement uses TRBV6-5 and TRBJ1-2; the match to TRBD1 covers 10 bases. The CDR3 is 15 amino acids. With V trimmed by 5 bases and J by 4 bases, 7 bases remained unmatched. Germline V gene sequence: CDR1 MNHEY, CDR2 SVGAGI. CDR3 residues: CASSGRDRGSYGYTF. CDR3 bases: TGTGCCAGCAGTGGTCGGGACAGGGGTAGCTATGGCTACACCTTC.

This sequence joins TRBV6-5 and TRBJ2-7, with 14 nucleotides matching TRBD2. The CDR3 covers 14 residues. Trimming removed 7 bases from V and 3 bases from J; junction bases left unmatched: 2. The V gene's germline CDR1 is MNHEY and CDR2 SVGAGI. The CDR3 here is CASIGTSGGYEQYF. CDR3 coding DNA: TGTGCCAGCATTGGGACTAGCGGGGGCTACGAGCAGTACTTC.

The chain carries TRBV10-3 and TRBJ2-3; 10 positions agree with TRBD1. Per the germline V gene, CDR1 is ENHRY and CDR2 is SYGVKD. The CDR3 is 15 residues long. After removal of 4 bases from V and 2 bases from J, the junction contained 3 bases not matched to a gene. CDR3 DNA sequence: TGTGCCATCAGTGGAGGGACAGGGGACACAGATACGCAGTATTTT. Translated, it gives CAISGGTGDTDTQYF.

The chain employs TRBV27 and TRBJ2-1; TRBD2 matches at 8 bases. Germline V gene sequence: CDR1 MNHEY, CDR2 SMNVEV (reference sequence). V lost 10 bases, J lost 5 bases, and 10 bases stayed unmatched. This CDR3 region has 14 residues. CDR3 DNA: TGTGCCACCCGAGGACTAGCAGATAACAATGAGCAGTTCTTC. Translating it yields CATRGLADNNEQFF.

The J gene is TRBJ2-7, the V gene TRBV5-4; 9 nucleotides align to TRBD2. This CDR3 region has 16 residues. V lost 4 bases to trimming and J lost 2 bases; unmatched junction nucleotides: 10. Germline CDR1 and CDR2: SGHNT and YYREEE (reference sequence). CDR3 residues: CASSPTAAGGTYEQYF. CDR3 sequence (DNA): TGTGCCAGCAGCCCTACCGCAGCGGGAGGCACCTACGAGCAGTACTTC. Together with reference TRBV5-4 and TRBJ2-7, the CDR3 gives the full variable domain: ETGVTQSPTHLIKTRGQQVTLRCSSQSGHNTVSWYQQALGQGPQFIFQYYREEENGRGNFPPRFSGLQFPNYSSELNVNALELDDSALYLCASSPTAAGGTYEQYFGPGTRLTVT.

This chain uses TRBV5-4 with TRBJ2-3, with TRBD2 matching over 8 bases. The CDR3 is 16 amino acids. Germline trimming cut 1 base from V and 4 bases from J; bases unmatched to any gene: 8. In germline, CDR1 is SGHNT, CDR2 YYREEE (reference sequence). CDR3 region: CASSLRTGGPADTQYF. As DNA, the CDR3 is TGTGCCAGCAGCTTGAGGACGGGAGGGCCTGCAGATACGCAGTATTTT. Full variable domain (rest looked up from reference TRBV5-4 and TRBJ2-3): ETGVTQSPTHLIKTRGQQVTLRCSSQSGHNTVSWYQQALGQGPQFIFQYYREEENGRGNFPPRFSGLQFPNYSSELNVNALELDDSALYLCASSLRTGGPADTQYFGPGTRLTVL.

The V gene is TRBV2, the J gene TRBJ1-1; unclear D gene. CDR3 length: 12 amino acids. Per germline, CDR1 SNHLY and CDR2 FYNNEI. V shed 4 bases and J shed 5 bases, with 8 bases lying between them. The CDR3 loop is CASSVLGTEAFF. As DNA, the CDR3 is TGTGCCAGCAGTGTACTAGGGACTGAAGCTTTCTTT.

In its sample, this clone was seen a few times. The CDR3 DNA is TGCAGCGTCCCGGGACAGCTCCACACAGATACGCAGTATTTT. It specifies CSVPGQLHTDTQYF. The chain couples TRBV29-1 to TRBJ2-3, with TRBD1 matching over 7 bases. The V and J ends lost 6 bases and 2 bases, in that order; junction bases with no gene match: 8. Germline CDR1 is SQVTM and CDR2 is ANQGSEA. CDR3 length: 14 amino acids.

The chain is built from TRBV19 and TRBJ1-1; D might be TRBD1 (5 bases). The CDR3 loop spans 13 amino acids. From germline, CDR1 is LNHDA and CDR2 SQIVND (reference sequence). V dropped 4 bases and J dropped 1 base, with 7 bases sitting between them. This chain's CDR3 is CASSRQTNTEAFF. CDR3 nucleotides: TGTGCCAGTAGTAGACAGACGAACACTGAAGCTTTCTTT.

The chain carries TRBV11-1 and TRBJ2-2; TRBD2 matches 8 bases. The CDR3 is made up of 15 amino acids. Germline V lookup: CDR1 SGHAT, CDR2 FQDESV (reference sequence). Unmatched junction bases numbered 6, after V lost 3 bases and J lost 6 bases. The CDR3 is CASSLGLVTPGELFF. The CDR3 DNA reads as TGTGCCAGCAGCTTGGGACTAGTCACCCCCGGGGAGCTGTTTTTT.

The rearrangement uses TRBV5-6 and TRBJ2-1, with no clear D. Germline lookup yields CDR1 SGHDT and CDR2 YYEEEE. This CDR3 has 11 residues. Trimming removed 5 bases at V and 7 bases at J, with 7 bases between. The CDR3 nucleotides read TGTGCCAGCAGTGTGGGGAATGAGCAGTTCTTC. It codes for CASSVGNEQFF. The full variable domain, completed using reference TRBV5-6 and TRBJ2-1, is DAGVTQSPTHLIKTRGQQVTLRCSPKSGHDTVSWYQQALGQGPQFIFQYYEEEERQRGNFPDRFSGHQFPNYSSELNVNALLLGDSALYLCASSVGNEQFFGPGTRLTVL.

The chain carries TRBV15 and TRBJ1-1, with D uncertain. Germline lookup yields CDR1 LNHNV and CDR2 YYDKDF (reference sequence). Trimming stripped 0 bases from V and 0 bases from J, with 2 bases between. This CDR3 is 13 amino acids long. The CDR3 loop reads CATSRDMNTEAFF. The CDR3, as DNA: TGTGCCACCAGCAGAGACATGAACACTGAAGCTTTCTTT.